These 27 T cell receptor beta chains were all obtained from the same sample, sequenced in a study of T-cell reconstitution after alpha-beta-depleted transplantation in children (dated by TCRdb to 2015 to 2016). The library came from PCR. Sequencing used an Illumina HiSeq 2500. TCR libraries were prepared with molecular barcoding, using unique molecular identifiers to normalize TCRbeta repertoire quantification. The public reads were run again by TCRdb, first through fastp at Q25 and then through MiXCR, and only productive beta chains were kept. All rows with the same CDR3 protein become a single entry with the most common DNA and genes. The sample records hundreds of thousands of distinct CDR3 sequences, roughly 13% of which are singletons. The top ten constitute about 2.2% of the sample. The treatment or condition label for this specimen denotes: allogeneic hematopoietic cell transplantation with graft depleted of TCRalphabeta T cells and CD19 B cells.

This specimen was PBMCs, mostly from graft donor cells, taken 360 days after TCRalphabeta/CD19-depleted stem cell transplant. The receptor source for this set is a male patient under 18 who had a stem cell transplant for acute myeloid leukemia, so the T cells may come from the graft donor.

This clonotype was counted between two and nine times. The chain carries TRBV7-6 and TRBJ2-3, with TRBD2 matching 9 bases. V lost 6 bases and J lost 4; bases outside the gene matches: 8. Germline V gives CDR1 SGHVS, CDR2 FNYEAQ. This CDR3 spans 15 amino acids. The CDR3 loop reads CASSATSGFADTQYF. CDR3 coding DNA: TGTGCCAGCAGTGCAACTAGCGGGTTCGCAGATACGCAGTATTTT.

Many counts were recorded for this clonotype. The chain employs TRBV5-1 and TRBJ2-1, with D perhaps matching TRBD1 (5 bases). Between the trimmed V and J ends, which lost 7 bases and 6 bases, there was a span of 8 bases. The CDR3 loop spans 11 amino acids. CDR1 and CDR2 (germline): SGHRS, YFSETQ. CDR3 in DNA: TGCGCCAGCGGGCAGGGCAATGAGCAGTTCTTC. It encodes CASGQGNEQFF.

This clonotype appeared a few times. The V call is TRBV28, the J call TRBJ2-7; D may be TRBD1 or TRBD2 (6 bases each). This CDR3 region has 16 residues. The germline V and J ends were trimmed by 11 bases and 6 bases, with 29 bases remaining between them. Germline V gene data show CDR1 as MDHEN and CDR2 as SYDVKM. The CDR3 protein is CAAEAGTGSSGAEQYF. The DNA of the CDR3 is TGTGCCGCAGAAGCGGGCACAGGGTCGTCAGGGGCCGAGCAGTACTTC.

This clonotype was found a few times. The V call is TRBV12-3 or TRBV12-4, the J call TRBJ2-7, with D maybe TRBD1 (6 bases). Between the trimmed V and J ends, which lost 1 base and 5 bases, there was a span of 15 bases. This CDR3 comprises 15 residues. The CDR3 loop is CASSLGPGTNNEQYF. Here the CDR3 DNA reads TGTGCCAGCAGTTTAGGTCCCGGGACAAACAACGAGCAGTACTTC.

This clonotype has just one count. V and J are TRBV3-1 and TRBJ1-5; D is unresolved. This CDR3 region has 15 residues. Germline CDR1 LGHDT, CDR2 YNNKEL (reference sequence). V lost 1 base and J 5 bases, leaving 12 bases between the germline ends. The CDR3 sequence is CASSQVAGPDQPQHF. Written as DNA, the CDR3 is TGTGCCAGCAGCCAAGTTGCAGGTCCAGATCAGCCCCAGCATTTT.

The chain employs TRBV24-1 and TRBJ2-1, with a tentative D call TRBD2 (6 bases). Germline lookup yields CDR1 KGHDR and CDR2 SFDVKD. The CDR3 has 13 amino acids. V was trimmed by 5 bases and J by 8 bases, leaving 12 bases between them. The CDR3 here is CATSGGESDEQFF. The DNA for the CDR3 is TGTGCCACCAGTGGGGGGGAGTCGGATGAGCAGTTCTTC.

This clonotype was counted only a few times. The chain joins TRBV12-3 or TRBV12-4 to TRBJ2-1; 13 bases are shared with TRBD2. This CDR3 is 18 amino acids long. V trimming: 1 base; J trimming: 3 bases; junction bases outside the gene matches: 6. The CDR3 here is CASSLERLAGGFYNEQFF. The CDR3, as DNA: TGTGCCAGCAGTTTAGAGCGACTAGCGGGGGGATTCTACAATGAGCAGTTCTTC.

The genes are TRBV14 and TRBJ2-3; 9 nucleotides agree with TRBD2. Per germline, CDR1 SGHDN and CDR2 FVKESK. The CDR3 contains 15 residues. After removal of 3 bases from V and 5 bases from J, the junction contained 6 bases not matched to a gene. CDR3 sequence reads: CASSHRLAAIDTQYF. CDR3 nucleotides: TGTGCCAGCAGCCACCGACTAGCGGCGATAGATACGCAGTATTTT.

The CDR3 reads CATSREDPGQGAYEQYF. In nucleotides, the CDR3 is TGTGCCACCAGCAGAGAGGATCCGGGACAGGGTGCCTACGAGCAGTACTTC. This rearrangement joins TRBV15 to TRBJ2-7, with TRBD1 matching 9 bases. Germline loops: CDR1 LNHNV, CDR2 YYDKDF (reference sequence). The length of the CDR3 is 17 residues. V was pared by 0 bases and J by 2 bases, with 8 bases of the junction left unmatched.

This clonotype was seen repeatedly, ten times or more. The chain employs TRBV29-1 and TRBJ2-5; either TRBD1 or TRBD2 may supply D (5 bases each). V lost 7 bases and J lost 3, with 24 bases in between. This CDR3 is 16 amino acids long. Germline values: CDR1 SQVTM, CDR2 ANQGSEA. The DNA for the CDR3 is TGCAGCGCCCTAAAGGGACCTCAATACCTAAAAGAGACCCAGTACTTC. It is translated as CSALKGPQYLKETQYF.

In DNA form, the CDR3 reads TGTGCCAGCAGTAAGCTCTCGGTCAATGAGCAGTTCTTC. It encodes CASSKLSVNEQFF. This chain joins TRBV7-2 and TRBJ2-1; D is ambiguous. The V and J ends lost 6 bases and 6 bases respectively, with 12 bases between them. Germline V gene lookup returns CDR1 SGHTA and CDR2 FQGNSA. The CDR3 contains 13 residues. Looking up the rest from reference TRBV7-2 and TRBJ2-1 gives the full variable domain: GAGVSQSPSNKVTEKGKDVELRCDPISGHTALYWYRQSLGQGLEFLIYFQGNSAPDKSGLPSDRFSAERTGGSVSTLTIQRTQQEDSAVYLCASSKLSVNEQFFGPGTRLTVL.

The sample holds a few counts of this clonotype. In nucleotides, the CDR3 is TGCGCCAGCACCATCTCCCTTTCTGGCACTGAAGCTTTCTTT. It encodes CASTISLSGTEAFF. The chain couples TRBV5-1 to TRBJ1-1; D not certain. Trimming stripped 6 bases from V and 4 bases from J, with 16 bases between. Germline V gene sequence: CDR1 SGHRS, CDR2 YFSETQ. CDR3 length equals 14 residues.

This clonotype was picked up many times. The chain employs TRBV12-3 or TRBV12-4 and TRBJ2-3; TRBD1 agrees at 12 bases. The length of the CDR3 is 20 residues. With V trimmed by 3 bases and J by 5 bases, 18 bases remained unmatched. The CDR3 spells CASSFGTGGFTSGVGDTQYF. The CDR3 DNA reads as TGTGCCAGCAGTTTTGGGACAGGGGGCTTCACTAGCGGAGTGGGAGATACGCAGTATTTT.

This clonotype was recorded a few times. The chain carries TRBV20-1 and TRBJ1-5; 10 nucleotides line up with TRBD1. This CDR3 region has 16 residues. Trimming took 1 base from V and 7 from J; bases not matched to a gene: 10. Germline V gene lookup returns CDR1 DFQATT and CDR2 SNEGSKA (reference sequence). As DNA, the CDR3 is TGCAGTGCTAGAGGCGACCGCGGGGACAGGGGACAGCCCCAGCATTTT. Protein sequence: CSARGDRGDRGQPQHF.

Only a few counts were recorded for this clonotype. This chain connects TRBV29-1 to TRBJ2-1; 11 bases fit TRBD1. The V and J ends lost 3 bases and 7 bases, in that order; junction bases with no gene match: 8. Looked up from germline, CDR1 is SQVTM and CDR2 is ANQGSEA. The CDR3 length is 15 residues. The CDR3 region is CSVEVGTGGSNEQFF. Written as DNA, the CDR3 is TGCAGCGTTGAGGTCGGGACAGGGGGTTCGAATGAGCAGTTCTTC.

This clonotype was recorded a few times. The J gene is TRBJ2-3, the V gene TRBV20-1; 10 nucleotides agree with TRBD2. V lost 6 bases, J lost 2 bases, and 8 bases stayed unmatched. CDR3 length: 15 amino acids. Germline values: CDR1 DFQATT, CDR2 SNEGSKA (reference sequence). CDR3 coding DNA: TGCAGTGCGCCGTTTACTAGCGGGGTCACAGATACGCAGTATTTT. Its translation: CSAPFTSGVTDTQYF.

This clonotype was seen at least ten times. This rearrangement joins TRBV20-1 to TRBJ2-7, with 8 bases aligning to TRBD2. This CDR3 has 16 amino acids. Germline V gene lookup returns CDR1 DFQATT and CDR2 SNEGSKA (reference sequence). Losses at the gene ends were 3 bases for V and 2 bases for J; bases not matched to a gene: 12. The DNA for the CDR3 is TGCAGTGCTAGGATCGCTATAGGGACTAGGACCTACGAGCAGTACTTC. Its translation is CSARIAIGTRTYEQYF.

In its sample, this clonotype was seen a few times. CDR3 DNA sequence: TGCAGTGCTAGTGCTGGGGTGACTAGCGGGAGGGCCAGAAATGAGCAGTTCTTC. Translation: CSASAGVTSGRARNEQFF. The rearrangement joins TRBV20-1 to TRBJ2-1, with TRBD2 identical over 14 bases. This CDR3 has 18 amino acids. V was pared by 3 bases and J by 7 bases, with 14 bases of the junction left unmatched. Germline V lookup: CDR1 DFQATT, CDR2 SNEGSKA (reference sequence).

This chain uses TRBV20-1 with TRBJ2-7; D is possibly TRBD2 (5 bases). V was shortened by 7 bases and J by 5 bases, with 18 bases between the two germline ends. This CDR3 has 13 amino acids. Germline loops: CDR1 DFQATT, CDR2 SNEGSKA (reference sequence). The CDR3 sequence: CSDRRPLTHEQYF. In DNA form, the CDR3 reads TGCAGTGATCGGAGGCCCCTTACCCACGAGCAGTACTTC.

The gene calls are TRBV20-1 and TRBJ2-7; D perhaps matches TRBD2 (5 bases). Germline lookup yields CDR1 DFQATT and CDR2 SNEGSKA (reference sequence). This CDR3 comprises 14 residues. V was trimmed by 6 bases and J by 1 base, leaving 16 bases between them. Written as DNA, the CDR3 is TGCAGTGCCCCAGAGGGCGGCAGATCCTACGAGCAGTACTTC. Amino acids: CSAPEGGRSYEQYF.

This clonotype has more than one count but fewer than ten. The genes are TRBV12-3 or TRBV12-4 and TRBJ1-6; D may be TRBD1 (6 bases). V was pared by 5 bases and J by 7 bases, with 12 bases between. The CDR3 extends over 14 amino acids. CDR3 residues: CASSMDRINSPLHF. The CDR3 DNA sequence: TGTGCCAGCAGTATGGACAGAATCAATTCACCCCTCCACTTT.

The V and J genes are TRBV25-1 and TRBJ2-2; 9 bases are a match to TRBD1. Germline CDR1 is MGHDK and CDR2 is SYGVNS. V lost 0 bases, J lost 10 bases, and 9 bases stayed unmatched. The CDR3 loop spans 16 amino acids. As DNA, the CDR3 is TGTGCCAGCAGTGAATATGGTGGGACAGGGAGATTGGAGCTGTTTTTT. Protein sequence: CASSEYGGTGRLELFF.

J is TRBJ2-7 and V is TRBV28; 10 positions match TRBD2. The CDR3 runs to 18 residues. Trimming at V came to 6 bases and at J to 5 bases, leaving 19 bases not matched to a gene. Germline CDR1 reads MDHEN; CDR2 reads SYDVKM. The DNA of the CDR3 is TGTGCCAGCAGCCCGGGCGGAGCGGGAGGGCTCTCGGCACACGAGCAGTACTTC. The encoded protein is CASSPGGAGGLSAHEQYF.

The J gene is TRBJ2-2, the V gene TRBV29-1, with a weak D call TRBD2 (6 bases). Germline lookup yields CDR1 SQVTM and CDR2 ANQGSEA. CDR3 size: 16 residues. The V end lost 0 bases, the J end lost 3 bases, and 14 bases lay between the germline ends. The CDR3 sequence: CSVEDMGGADTGELFF. The DNA of the CDR3 is TGCAGCGTTGAAGATATGGGGGGAGCTGACACCGGGGAGCTGTTTTTT.

The chain is built from TRBV27 and TRBJ2-1; 7 bases are shared with TRBD1. The CDR3 consists of 16 residues. The germline gives CDR1 MNHEY, CDR2 SMNVEV (reference sequence). After removal of 5 bases from V and 3 bases from J, the junction contained 10 bases not matched to a gene. The DNA for the CDR3 is TGTGCCAGCAGTGGGACGACAGGGCTAGGCTACAATGAGCAGTTCTTC. Translating it yields CASSGTTGLGYNEQFF.

The chain joins TRBV21-1 to TRBJ1-2; TRBD1, as called in the table, went unchecked against the DNA. TRBV21-1 is deemed a pseudogene. The CDR3 has 16 residues. The CDR3, as DNA: TGTGCCAGCAGCCAATGGGGCAGGGGAGGAATACATGGCTACACCTTC. It encodes CASSQWGRGGIHGYTF.

This clonotype has only a few counts. V and J are TRBV29-1 and TRBJ2-7; 10 positions agree with TRBD2. The CDR3 loop spans 13 amino acids. V dropped 5 bases and J dropped 2; count of bases not matched to a gene: 3. CDR1 and CDR2 from the germline V gene are SQVTM and ANQGSEA. CDR3 sequence reads: CSVPSGGAYEQYF. As DNA, the CDR3 is TGCAGCGTTCCTAGCGGGGGAGCCTACGAGCAGTACTTC.